This TCR beta chain was documented in a study of T cell responses to AZD1222 COVID-19 vaccine. Study results and limitations: Elevations in Spike-specific TCR breadth and depth followed administration of two AZD1222 doses. Reportedly, nearly half the spike-specific TCRs target unmutated variant regions. The sample set comprised mostly white British donors with more females, and clonal diversity was possibly underestimated.

V was shortened by 2 bases and J by 0 bases, with 11 bases between the two germline ends. The germline CDR1 and CDR2 sequences are MNHEY and SVGAGI. The CDR3 spans 16 residues. Sequenced by immunoSEQ multiplex PCR; TCRdb stores in-frame clones only, minus some. Here the sample spans 85,000 to 130,000 clones, about 93% being singletons. Details on this clone: What it binds is not known.

The TCR sequence derives from an adult in good health. This rearrangement joins TRBV6-5 to TRBJ1-3; TRBD1 is a possible D gene (5 bases). Source: peripheral blood, taken on day 0 of AZD1222 vaccination. CDR3 in amino acids: CASSYRPGVSGNTIYF. Here the CDR3 DNA reads TGTGCCAGCAGTTACCGACCGGGGGTCTCTGGAAACACCATATATTTT.